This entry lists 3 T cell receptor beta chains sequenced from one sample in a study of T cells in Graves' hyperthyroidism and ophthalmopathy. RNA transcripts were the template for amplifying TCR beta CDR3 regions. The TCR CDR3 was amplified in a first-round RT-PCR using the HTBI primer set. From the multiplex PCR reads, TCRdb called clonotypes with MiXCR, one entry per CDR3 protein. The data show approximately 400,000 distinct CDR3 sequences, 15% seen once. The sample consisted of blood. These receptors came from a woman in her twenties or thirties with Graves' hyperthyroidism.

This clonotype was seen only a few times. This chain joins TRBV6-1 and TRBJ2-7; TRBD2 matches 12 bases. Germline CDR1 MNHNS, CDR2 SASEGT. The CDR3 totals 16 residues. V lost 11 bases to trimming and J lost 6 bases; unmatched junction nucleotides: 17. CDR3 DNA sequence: TGTGCCGGCGGTAGCAAGCGGACTAGCGGGAAATTCGAGCAGTACTTC. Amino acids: CAGGSKRTSGKFEQYF.

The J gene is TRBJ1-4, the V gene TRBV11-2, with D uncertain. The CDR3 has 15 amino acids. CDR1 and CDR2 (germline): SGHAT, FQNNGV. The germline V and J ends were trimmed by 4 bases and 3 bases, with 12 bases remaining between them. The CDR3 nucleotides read TGTGCCAGCAGCTACCCGGCTGCGGCTAATGAAAAACTGTTTTTT. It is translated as CASSYPAAANEKLFF. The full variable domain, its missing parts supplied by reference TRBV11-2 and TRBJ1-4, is EAGVAQSPRYKIIEKRQSVAFWCNPISGHATLYWYQQILGQGPKLLIQFQNNGVVDDSQLPKDRFSAERLKGVDSTLKIQPAKLEDSAVYLCASSYPAAANEKLFFGSGTQLSVL.

The CDR3 loop reads CASSVAGTGVLETQYF. The CDR3, as DNA: TGTGCCAGCAGCGTCGCCGGGACAGGGGTCCTTGAGACCCAGTACTTC. The gene calls are TRBV9 and TRBJ2-5; 10 bases align to TRBD1. Germline CDR1 SGDLS, CDR2 YYNGEE. Trimming took 2 bases from V and 5 from J; bases not matched to a gene: 9. This CDR3 contains 16 residues. The full variable domain, completed using reference TRBV9 and TRBJ2-5, is DSGVTQTPKHLITATGQRVTLRCSPRSGDLSVYWYQQSLDQGLQFLIQYYNGEERAKGNILERFSAQQFPDLHSELNLSSLELGDSALYFCASSVAGTGVLETQYFGPGTRLLVL.